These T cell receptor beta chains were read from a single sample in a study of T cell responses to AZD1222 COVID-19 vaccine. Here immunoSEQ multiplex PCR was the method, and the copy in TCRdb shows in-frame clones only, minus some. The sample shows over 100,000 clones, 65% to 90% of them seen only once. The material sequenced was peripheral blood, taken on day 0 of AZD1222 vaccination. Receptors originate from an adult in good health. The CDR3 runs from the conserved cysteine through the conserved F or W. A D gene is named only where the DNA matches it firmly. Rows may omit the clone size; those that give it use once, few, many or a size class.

TGTGCCAGCAGCCATCCCGGCGGACTTGGGGGCTCTGGAAACACCATATATTTT	CASSHPGGLGGSGNTIYF	TRBJ1-3	.	TRBV3-1/TRBV3-2	.
TGTGCCAGCAGCTTGCGCGGGGGAGGCTATGGCTACACCTTC	CASSLRGGGYGYTF	TRBJ1-2	.	TRBV11-1	.
TGTGCCAGCAGCCAAGATTCGGGGCCCCAGGGGATGTCCTATGGCTACACCTTC	CASSQDSGPQGMSYGYTF	TRBJ1-2	.	TRBV3-1/TRBV3-2	.
TGTGCCAGCAGCCACTCTACAGGGAGAGAGACCCAGTACTTC	CASSHSTGRETQYF	TRBJ2-5	.	TRBV6-2/TRBV6-3	.
TGTGCCAGCAGCTTGTCCCCTAACTACAATGAGCAGTTCTTC	CASSLSPNYNEQFF	TRBJ2-1	.	TRBV7-2	once
TGTGCCAGCAGCCGTCCCGGGACAGGGGAAAAACTGTTTTTT	CASSRPGTGEKLFF	TRBJ1-4	TRBD1	TRBV6-6	.
TGTGCCAGCTCACCGACCGGGACGGACTATGGCTACACCTTC	CASSPTGTDYGYTF	TRBJ1-2	.	TRBV18	.
TGTGCCAGCAGGCGGACTAGCGGGGGGACGATATCCTACAATGAGCAGTTCTTC	CASRRTSGGTISYNEQFF	TRBJ2-1	TRBD2	TRBV27	.
TGTGCCAGCAGTGATCTAGCGGGGAGAAATGAGCAGTTCTTC	CASSDLAGRNEQFF	TRBJ2-1	TRBD2	TRBV6-4	.
TGTGCCAGCAGCTTAGATGATAATACGCAGTATTTT	CASSLDDNTQYF	TRBJ2-3	.	TRBV7-2	.
TGCGCCAGCAGGGTGGGAGCGTTTGAAAATGAGCAGTTCTTC	CASRVGAFENEQFF	TRBJ2-1	.	TRBV10-2	.
TGCGCCAGCAGCTCCCGAGGGGTCGGAGCCAAAAACATTCAGTACTTC	CASSSRGVGAKNIQYF	TRBJ2-4	.	TRBV5-1	.
TGTGCCAGCAGCTTAGTCCTGGACACCTCCTACGAGCAGTACTTC	CASSLVLDTSYEQYF	TRBJ2-7	.	TRBV11-2	.
TGTGCCACCAGCAGAGATTTCGCAGGGTGGGGTGAGGTCTCCTACGAGCAGTACTTC	CATSRDFAGWGEVSYEQYF	TRBJ2-7	.	TRBV15	once
TGTGCCAGCTCACCACAGTGGACTGAAGCTTTCTTT	CASSPQWTEAFF	TRBJ1-1	.	TRBV18	.
TGTGCCAGCAGTCGCATGAACAGGGGAAAGTACTTC	CASSRMNRGKYF	TRBJ2-7	TRBD1	TRBV2	.
TGTGCCAGCAGATTTCGGACAGGCGTCTATGGCTACACCTTC	CASRFRTGVYGYTF	TRBJ1-2	TRBD1	TRBV28	.
TGTGCCAGTACCGGGACAGTCTATGGCTACACCTTC	CASTGTVYGYTF	TRBJ1-2	TRBD1	TRBV19	.
TGTGCCAGCAGTTCTCTAGCGGGGAGCTCCTACAATGAGCAGTTCTTC	CASSSLAGSSYNEQFF	TRBJ2-1	TRBD2	TRBV6-5	.
TGTGCCAGCAGCCAAGGAATAGGGGGTTCACTGAATACGCAGTATTTT	CASSQGIGGSLNTQYF	TRBJ2-3	.	TRBV4-2	.
TGTGCCACCAGCAGAGACAGGGCGGATACGCAGTATTTT	CATSRDRADTQYF	TRBJ2-3	.	TRBV15	.
TGTGCCAGCAGCCTTGAGGGACAGGGGTTAAATCAGCCCCAGCATTTT	CASSLEGQGLNQPQHF	TRBJ1-5	TRBD1	TRBV4-2	.
TGTGCCAGCAGCGTAGGAGGGGATGGCAATCAGCCCCAGCATTTT	CASSVGGDGNQPQHF	TRBJ1-5	.	TRBV9	.
TGCGCCAGCAGCTCCGGGGGGGGAGGCTATGGCTACACCTTC	CASSSGGGGYGYTF	TRBJ1-2	.	TRBV10-2	.
TGCGCCAGCAGCCAAGGAACAGGGGTGACGGAGACCCAGTACTTC	CASSQGTGVTETQYF	TRBJ2-5	TRBD1	TRBV4-3	.
TGTGCCAGCAGCCCGAGAGGAGGGTTGGATGGGAACTATGGCTACACCTTC	CASSPRGGLDGNYGYTF	TRBJ1-2	.	TRBV11-2	.
TGTGCCAGCAGCGCCAGGTTGACAGCGGGCACTGAAGCTTTCTTT	CASSARLTAGTEAFF	TRBJ1-1	.	TRBV2	.
TGTGCCAGCTCCCTCACAGGGCTGGGCGACACTAATGAAAAACTGTTTTTT	CASSLTGLGDTNEKLFF	TRBJ1-4	.	TRBV18	.
TGTGCCAGCAGCTTAGTCGGGGCTAGACACGAGCAGTACTTC	CASSLVGARHEQYF	TRBJ2-7	.	TRBV11-2	.
TGTGCCAGCAGTCTACCCCGCCGGCAGGGATATAGCAATCAGCCCCAGCATTTT	CASSLPRRQGYSNQPQHF	TRBJ1-5	.	TRBV6-6	.
TGTGCCAGCAGACTGGGACAGCTGAACACTGAAGCTTTCTTT	CASRLGQLNTEAFF	TRBJ1-1	TRBD1	TRBV7-9	.
TGTGCCAGCAGTTACGGCAAGAGCGGGGGGGACTACGAGCAGTACTTC	CASSYGKSGGDYEQYF	TRBJ2-7	TRBD2	TRBV6-2/TRBV6-3	.
TGTGCCAGCGCCCGGAGCCTTTTGGATACGCAGTATTTT	CASARSLLDTQYF	TRBJ2-3	.	TRBV12-3/TRBV12-4	.
TGTGCCAGCAGCGTCTCGGACAGGAGAGCGTCAGGAAACACCATATATTTT	CASSVSDRRASGNTIYF	TRBJ1-3	TRBD1	TRBV9	.
TGTGCCAGCAGTGAAGCGCTTCGGCAGCCCCAGCATTTT	CASSEALRQPQHF	TRBJ1-5	.	TRBV6-1	.
TGCGCCAGCAGCTTGGGGCAGAATAATTCACCCCTCCACTTT	CASSLGQNNSPLHF	TRBJ1-6	.	TRBV5-1	.
TGTGCCAGCAGCTTAAGCGGAAACAATCAGCCCCAGCATTTT	CASSLSGNNQPQHF	TRBJ1-5	.	TRBV7-3	many
TGTGCCAGCAGGAACCAGCGGACCAGCACAGATACGCAGTATTTT	CASRNQRTSTDTQYF	TRBJ2-3	.	TRBV2	.
TGTGCCAGCAGTTCCCAGCCCTACTACGAGCAGTACTTC	CASSSQPYYEQYF	TRBJ2-7	.	TRBV27	.
TGTGCCAGCAGTTGGACAGCAGATACGCAGTATTTT	CASSWTADTQYF	TRBJ2-3	.	TRBV12-3/TRBV12-4	.
TGCGCCAGCAGTTTTGTTGGACCACACACAGATACGCAGTATTTT	CASSFVGPHTDTQYF	TRBJ2-3	.	TRBV5-1	.
TGTGCCAGCAGTCACTCTGGGGCCAACGTCCTGACTTTC	CASSHSGANVLTF	TRBJ2-6	.	TRBV7-8	.
TGCGCCAGCAGCGAGGGACTAGCGGGGGGCACAGATACGCAGTATTTT	CASSEGLAGGTDTQYF	TRBJ2-3	TRBD2	TRBV5-1	.
TGTGCCTGGAGTGTACTAGGGTTCCCCAATCAGCCCCAGCATTTT	CAWSVLGFPNQPQHF	TRBJ1-5	.	TRBV30	.
TGTGCCAGCAGCTTGGCGGGAGGTTTGGGGAACGAGCAGTACTTC	CASSLAGGLGNEQYF	TRBJ2-7	TRBD2	TRBV5-4	.
TGCAGCGTTGAGGGGGACGACTATGGCTACACCTTC	CSVEGDDYGYTF	TRBJ1-2	.	TRBV29-1	.
TGTGCCAGCCGGACTAGCGGCTCCTACGAGCAGTACTTC	CASRTSGSYEQYF	TRBJ2-7	TRBD2	TRBV7-2	few
TGTGCCAGCAGCTTATACAGGGACCGGACTGAAGCTTTCTTT	CASSLYRDRTEAFF	TRBJ1-1	.	TRBV7-2	.
TGTGCCAGCTCCGGGACAGGGAACGAAAAACTGTTTTTT	CASSGTGNEKLFF	TRBJ1-4	TRBD1	TRBV2	.
TGCGCCAGCAGCCGCCAGGAGAACACTGAAGCTTTCTTT	CASSRQENTEAFF	TRBJ1-1	.	TRBV4-3	.
TGCGCCAGCAGCCAAGGGGGTGGCCAGCCCCAGCATTTT	CASSQGGGQPQHF	TRBJ1-5	.	TRBV4-3	once